This T cell receptor beta chain was documented in a study of blood T cell repertoires in COVID-19. For the study at large: COVID-19 samples from acute and convalescent phases originated in the United States, Italy and Spain. From T cells, B-cell-depleted T cells, or PBMCs came the material, which was cDNA or gDNA.

The CDR3 totals 12 residues. Germline V gene data show CDR1 as SGDLS and CDR2 as YYNGEE. V lost 6 bases and J lost 7, with 11 bases in between. Per the study methods: Estimation of nucleated cell counts was performed using reference gene primer amplification. Profiled with immunoSEQ multiplex PCR; TCRdb holds only in-frame clones, not every one. For V, J and clone size, that table is used; D and trimming come from the DNA. The sample includes 70,000 or so clones, 70% to 90% seen only once; the top ten take around 1.5%. This chain joins TRBV9 and TRBJ2-1; possible D gene TRBD2, 6 bases. What was sequenced was peripheral blood. This TCR came from a human donor in a cohort sampled during active COVID-19. The CDR3 nucleotides are TGTGCCAGCACTCAAAGCGGGAATGAGCAGTTCTTC. Translated: CASTQSGNEQFF.